This TCR beta chain was sequenced for a study of blood T cells in healthy people across ages. CDR1 MDHEN and CDR2 SYDVKM come from the germline V gene. V lost 3 bases to trimming and J lost 3 bases, with 18 bases between them. The CDR3 is 17 residues long. The use of a sample-barcoded 5' primer and a J-beta primer mix characterized a second PCR of roughly 6 to 11 cycles. Using its own MiXCR run on the 5' RACE reads, TCRdb lists one record per CDR3 protein. The sample holds more than 700,000 distinct CDR3 sequences, more than 35% seen once. The genes are TRBV28 and TRBJ2-1, with unresolved D. Input material: blood. This TCR came from a man older than 75 in good health. CDR3 sequence reads: CASSFHSAITYYNEQFF. CDR3 bases: TGTGCCAGCAGTTTCCACTCAGCAATCACGTACTACAATGAGCAGTTCTTC.